This T cell receptor beta chain originates from a study of shared clonotypes between healthy human individuals. Study findings and constraints: The authors expected sequencing depth to affect clonotype sharing among donors. Across subsets, estimated richness was generally greater for naive than for memory populations. Roughly 5% of naive CD4 clonotypes were common to several donors.

CD45RO-negative cells were positively selected for CCR7, leaving out terminally differentiated effector memory CD45RA+ cells. Turning to this clone: Its target is not known. The same CDR3 is also encoded by other DNA sequences in this sample.

Clones were read by immunoSEQ multiplex PCR, and TCRdb kept only the in-frame ones, dropping some. The data contain around 640,000 clones, 90% to 97% of them singletons. Germline V gene sequence: CDR1 MNHEY, CDR2 SVGAGI. Trimming left V 2 bases short and J 4 bases short, with 6 bases between. The CDR3 is 13 amino acids. The sample taken for sequencing was naive CD8+ T cells sorted from blood. The sequence was obtained from a woman aged 25-40 years in good health. The J gene is TRBJ1-5, the V gene TRBV6-5; no definite D call. The CDR3 sequence is CASSYKGNQPQHF. CDR3 bases: TGTGCCAGCAGTTACAAAGGGAATCAGCCCCAGCATTTT.